The entry below gives a single TCR beta chain sequence along with its context. Its antigen is unidentified. These data come from a study of T cells expressing NK-cell markers. Study details: Underlying the TCR beta repertoires were sorted CD3+CD56+NKG2C+, CD3+CD56+NKG2C- and CD3+CD56-NKG2C+ T cells. The study sequenced eight donors, seven HCMV-seropositive and one seronegative.

Reanalyzing the 5' RACE reads, TCRdb keeps one entry per CDR3 protein, without DNA. The sample totals about 260,000 distinct CDR3 sequences. Study observations and caveats: In a few donors, dominant clonotypes made up roughly 28.3-65% of CD3+CD56-NKG2C+ cells. In about six donors, dominant CD3+CD56+NKG2C+ clonotypes ranked among the top 10 CD8+ clonotypes.

Sequencing input: blood T cells: a sorted CD56 or NKG2C T cell subset, CD4+ or CD8+ T cells, or bulk PBMC T cells (not recorded which). The source of this sequence is a woman aged 18 to 69 in good health.

CDR3 residues: CASSLPGTSGYNEQFF. The rearrangement joins TRBV5-1 to TRBJ2-1; TCRdb's assignment of TRBD2 cannot be checked, as there is no DNA. The germline V gene encodes CDR1 SGHRS and CDR2 YFSETQ. The CDR3 runs to 16 residues. Full variable domain (remainder filled in from reference TRBV5-1 and TRBJ2-1): KAGVTQTPRYLIKTRGQQVTLSCSPISGHRSVSWYQQTPGQGLQFLFEYFSETQRNKGNFPGRFSGRQFSNSRSEMNVSTLELGDSALYLCASSLPGTSGYNEQFFGPGTRLTVL.